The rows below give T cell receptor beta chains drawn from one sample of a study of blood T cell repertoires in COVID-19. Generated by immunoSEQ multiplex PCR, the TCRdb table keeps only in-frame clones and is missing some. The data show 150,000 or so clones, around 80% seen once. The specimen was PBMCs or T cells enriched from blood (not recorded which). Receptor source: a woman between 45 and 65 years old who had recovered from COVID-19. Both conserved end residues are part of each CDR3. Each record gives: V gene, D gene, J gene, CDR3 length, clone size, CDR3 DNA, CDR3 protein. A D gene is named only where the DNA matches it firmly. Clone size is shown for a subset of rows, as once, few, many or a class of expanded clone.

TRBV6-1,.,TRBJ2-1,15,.,TGTGCCAGCAGTGAATACAGGCCATCCTACAATGAGCAGTTCTTC,CASSEYRPSYNEQFF
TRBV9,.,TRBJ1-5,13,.,TGTGCCAGCAGCGTAGGAGGGAGTCAGCCCCAGCATTTT,CASSVGGSQPQHF
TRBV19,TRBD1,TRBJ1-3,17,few,TGTGCCAGTAGTATGGAGTGGGGACAGATCTCTGGAAACACCATATATTTT,CASSMEWGQISGNTIYF
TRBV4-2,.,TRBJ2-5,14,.,TGTGCCAGCAGCCGTGAAACAGGTCAAGAGACCCAGTACTTC,CASSRETGQETQYF
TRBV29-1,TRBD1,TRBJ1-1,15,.,TGCAGCGGCGTCCCGGGACAGGGAGGTTTAGATGAAGCTTTCTTT,CSGVPGQGGLDEAFF
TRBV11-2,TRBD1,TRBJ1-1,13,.,TGTGCCAGCAGCTGGGACAGGGCCACTGAAGCTTTCTTT,CASSWDRATEAFF
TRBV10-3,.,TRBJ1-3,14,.,TGTGCCATCAGTCCCGGGACAATTAGAAACACCATATATTTT,CAISPGTIRNTIYF
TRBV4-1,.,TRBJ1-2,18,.,TGCGCCAGCGCGGCTCCGGGGAGCCGGACGGCAGGACTCTATGGCTACACCTTC,CASAAPGSRTAGLYGYTF
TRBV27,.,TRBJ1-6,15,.,TGTGCCAGCAGGTTCGTTGACGGGATTGGATTGGCCCTCCACTTT,CASRFVDGIGLALHF
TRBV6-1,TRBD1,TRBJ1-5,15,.,TGTGCCAGCAGTGACAGGGGGCGAAGCAATCAGCCCCAGCATTTT,CASSDRGRSNQPQHF
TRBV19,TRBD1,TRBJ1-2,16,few,TGTGCCAGTAGTGGGGGACAGGGCCGAGGGGGCTATGGCTACACCTTC,CASSGGQGRGGYGYTF
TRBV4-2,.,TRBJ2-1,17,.,TGTGCCAGCAGCCAAGAACCCCTAGAAGCATCTCTAAATGAGCAGTTCTTC,CASSQEPLEASLNEQFF
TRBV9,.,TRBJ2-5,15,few,TGTGCCAGCAGCCCCAGGACAGCGTCTTTGGAGACCCAGTACTTC,CASSPRTASLETQYF
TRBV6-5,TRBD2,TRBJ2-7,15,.,TGTGCCAGCAGTTACGGGACTAGCGGGGGTACAAGGCAGTACTTC,CASSYGTSGGTRQYF
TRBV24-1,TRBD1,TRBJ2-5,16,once,TGTGCCACCAGTGATCGGGACAGCTGGCTACAAGAGACCCAGTACTTC,CATSDRDSWLQETQYF
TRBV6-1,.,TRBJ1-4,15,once,TGTGCCAGCAGTGAAGCGGGCAGCTACAATGAAAAACTGTTTTTT,CASSEAGSYNEKLFF
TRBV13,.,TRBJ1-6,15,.,TGTGCCAGCAGCACACAGGGCGGTTTTTATTCACCCCTCCACTTT,CASSTQGGFYSPLHF
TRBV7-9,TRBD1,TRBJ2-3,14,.,TGTGCCAGCAAAAAGACAGGGTTCACAGATACGCAGTATTTT,CASKKTGFTDTQYF
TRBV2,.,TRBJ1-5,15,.,TGTGCCAGCACGCTGGACAGCTATAGCAATCAGCCCCAGCATTTT,CASTLDSYSNQPQHF
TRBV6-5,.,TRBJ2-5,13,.,TGTGCCAGCAGTATAAACAGGGTAGAGACCCAGTACTTC,CASSINRVETQYF
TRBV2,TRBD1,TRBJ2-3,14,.,TGTGCCAGCTACAGGGGTCTTAGCACAGATACGCAGTATTTT,CASYRGLSTDTQYF
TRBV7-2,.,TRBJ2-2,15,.,TGTGCCAGCAGCTTATTGGGGGGGAACACCGGGGAGCTGTTTTTT,CASSLLGGNTGELFF